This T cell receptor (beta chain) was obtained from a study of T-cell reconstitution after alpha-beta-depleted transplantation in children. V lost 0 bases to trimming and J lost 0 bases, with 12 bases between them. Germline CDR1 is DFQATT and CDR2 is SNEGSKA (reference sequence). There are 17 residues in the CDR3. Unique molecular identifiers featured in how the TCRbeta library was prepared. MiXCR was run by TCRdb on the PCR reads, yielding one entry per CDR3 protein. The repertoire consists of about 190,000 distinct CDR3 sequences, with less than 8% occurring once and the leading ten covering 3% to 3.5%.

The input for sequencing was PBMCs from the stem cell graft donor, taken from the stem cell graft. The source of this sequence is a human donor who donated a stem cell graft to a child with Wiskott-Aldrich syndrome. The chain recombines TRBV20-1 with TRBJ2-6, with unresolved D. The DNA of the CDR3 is TGCAGTGCTAGAGATCCCGGCAGAAGCTCTGGGGCCAACGTCCTGACTTTC. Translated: CSARDPGRSSGANVLTF.